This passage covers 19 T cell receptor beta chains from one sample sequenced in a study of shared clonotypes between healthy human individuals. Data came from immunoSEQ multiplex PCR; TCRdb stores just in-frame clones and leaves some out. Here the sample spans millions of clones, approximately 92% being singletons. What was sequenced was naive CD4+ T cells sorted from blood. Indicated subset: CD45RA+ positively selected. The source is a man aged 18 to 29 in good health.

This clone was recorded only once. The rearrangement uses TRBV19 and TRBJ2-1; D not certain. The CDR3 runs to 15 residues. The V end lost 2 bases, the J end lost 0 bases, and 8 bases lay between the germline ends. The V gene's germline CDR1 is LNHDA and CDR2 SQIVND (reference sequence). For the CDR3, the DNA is TGTGCCAGTAGTATACTCGGTAGCTCCTACAATGAGCAGTTCTTC. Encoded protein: CASSILGSSYNEQFF. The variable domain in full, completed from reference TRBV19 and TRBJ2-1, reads DGGITQSPKYLFRKEGQNVTLSCEQNLNHDAMYWYRQDPGQGLRLIYYSQIVNDFQKGDIAEGYSVSREKKESFPLTVTSAQKNPTAFYLCASSILGSSYNEQFFGPGTRLTVL.

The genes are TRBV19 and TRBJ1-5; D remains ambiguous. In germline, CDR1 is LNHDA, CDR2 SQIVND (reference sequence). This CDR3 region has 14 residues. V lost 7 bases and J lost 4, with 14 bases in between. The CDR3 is CASNVAGLNQPQHF. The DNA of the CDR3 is TGTGCCAGTAATGTCGCAGGCTTGAATCAGCCCCAGCATTTT.

The CDR3 DNA reads TGCGCCAGCAGCGATGGACAGGGTGGCAATCAGCCCCAGCATTTT. Translating gives CASSDGQGGNQPQHF. This rearrangement joins TRBV5-1 to TRBJ1-5; 8 bases map to TRBD1. This CDR3 region has 15 residues. V trimming: 4 bases; J trimming: 2 bases; junction bases outside the gene matches: 5. Germline values: CDR1 SGHRS, CDR2 YFSETQ.

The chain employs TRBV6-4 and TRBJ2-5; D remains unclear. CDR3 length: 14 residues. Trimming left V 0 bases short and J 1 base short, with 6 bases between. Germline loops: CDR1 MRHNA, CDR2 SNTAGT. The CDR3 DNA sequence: TGTGCCAGCAGTGACTCGGTGCCCCAAGAGACCCAGTACTTC. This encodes CASSDSVPQETQYF.

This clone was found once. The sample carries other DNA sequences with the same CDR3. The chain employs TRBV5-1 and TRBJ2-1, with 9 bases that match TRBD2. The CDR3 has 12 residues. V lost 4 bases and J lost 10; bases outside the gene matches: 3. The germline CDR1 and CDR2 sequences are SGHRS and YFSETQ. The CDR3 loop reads CASSLLAGEQFF. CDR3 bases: TGCGCCAGCAGCCTGCTAGCGGGGGAGCAGTTCTTC. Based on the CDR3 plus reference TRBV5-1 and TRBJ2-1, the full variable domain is KAGVTQTPRYLIKTRGQQVTLSCSPISGHRSVSWYQQTPGQGLQFLFEYFSETQRNKGNFPGRFSGRQFSNSRSEMNVSTLELGDSALYLCASSLLAGEQFFGPGTRLTVL.

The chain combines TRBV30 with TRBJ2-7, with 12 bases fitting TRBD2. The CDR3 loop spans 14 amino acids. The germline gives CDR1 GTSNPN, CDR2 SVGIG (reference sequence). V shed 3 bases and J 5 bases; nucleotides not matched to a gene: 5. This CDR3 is CAWRRLAGDHEQYF. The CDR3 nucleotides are TGTGCCTGGAGGCGACTAGCGGGAGATCACGAGCAGTACTTC.

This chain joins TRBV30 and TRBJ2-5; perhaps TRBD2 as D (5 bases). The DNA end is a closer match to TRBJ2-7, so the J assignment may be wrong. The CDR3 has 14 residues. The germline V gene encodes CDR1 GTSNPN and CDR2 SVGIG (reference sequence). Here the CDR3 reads CAWSGATSWHEQYF. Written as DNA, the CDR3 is TGTGCCTGGAGTGGGGCTACTAGTTGGCACGAGCAGTACTTC.

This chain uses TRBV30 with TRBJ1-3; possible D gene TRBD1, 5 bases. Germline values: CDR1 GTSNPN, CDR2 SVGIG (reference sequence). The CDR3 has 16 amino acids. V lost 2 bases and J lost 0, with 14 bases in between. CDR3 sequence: CAWSRGRGYSGNTIYF. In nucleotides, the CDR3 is TGTGCCTGGAGTAGGGGCCGGGGGTACTCTGGAAACACCATATATTTT.

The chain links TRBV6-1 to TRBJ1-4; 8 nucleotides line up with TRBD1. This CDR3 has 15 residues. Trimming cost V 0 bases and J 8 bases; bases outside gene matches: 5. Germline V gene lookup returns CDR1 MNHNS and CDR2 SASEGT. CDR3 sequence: CASSEARGRQEKLFF. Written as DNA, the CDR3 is TGTGCCAGCAGTGAAGCCAGGGGGCGCCAAGAAAAACTGTTTTTT.

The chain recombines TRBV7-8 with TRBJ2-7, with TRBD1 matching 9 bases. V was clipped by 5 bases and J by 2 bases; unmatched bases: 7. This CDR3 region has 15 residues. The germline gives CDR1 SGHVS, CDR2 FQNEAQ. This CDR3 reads CASSAGRDRAYEQYF. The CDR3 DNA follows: TGTGCCAGCAGCGCGGGGAGGGACAGGGCCTACGAGCAGTACTTC.

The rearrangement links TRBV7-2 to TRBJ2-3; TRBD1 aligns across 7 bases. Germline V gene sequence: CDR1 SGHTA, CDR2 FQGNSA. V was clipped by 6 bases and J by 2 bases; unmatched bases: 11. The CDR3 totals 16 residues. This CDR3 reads CASRETGTVHTDTQYF. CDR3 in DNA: TGTGCCAGCAGAGAAACCGGGACAGTACACACAGATACGCAGTATTTT.

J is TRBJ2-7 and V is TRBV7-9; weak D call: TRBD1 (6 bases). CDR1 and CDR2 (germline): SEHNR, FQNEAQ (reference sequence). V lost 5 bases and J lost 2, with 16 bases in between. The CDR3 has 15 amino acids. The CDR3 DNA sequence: TGTGCCAGCAGCCTAACCGGGACACTAACCTACGAGCAGTACTTC. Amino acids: CASSLTGTLTYEQYF.

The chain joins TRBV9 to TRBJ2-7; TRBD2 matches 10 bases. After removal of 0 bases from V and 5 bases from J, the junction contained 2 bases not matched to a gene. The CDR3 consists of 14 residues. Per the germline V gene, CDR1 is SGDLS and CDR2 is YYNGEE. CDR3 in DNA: TGTGCCAGCAGCGTAGACCTAGCGGGAGACGAGCAGTACTTC. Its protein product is CASSVDLAGDEQYF.

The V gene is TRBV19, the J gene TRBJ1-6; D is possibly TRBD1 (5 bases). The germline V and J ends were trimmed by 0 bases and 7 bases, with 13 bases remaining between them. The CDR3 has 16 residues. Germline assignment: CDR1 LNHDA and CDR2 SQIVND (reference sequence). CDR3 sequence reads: CASSIEAGRTNSPLHF. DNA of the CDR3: TGTGCCAGTAGTATAGAGGCAGGGCGTACGAATTCACCCCTCCACTTT.

In DNA form, the CDR3 reads TGTGCCATCAGTGAGAGGGGGACAGGCACAGATACGCAGTATTTT. Translating gives CAISERGTGTDTQYF. The chain carries TRBV10-3 and TRBJ2-3; 7 bases match TRBD1. The CDR3 contains 15 residues. V trimming: 2 bases; J trimming: 1 base; junction bases outside the gene matches: 3. Per the germline V gene, CDR1 is ENHRY and CDR2 is SYGVKD.

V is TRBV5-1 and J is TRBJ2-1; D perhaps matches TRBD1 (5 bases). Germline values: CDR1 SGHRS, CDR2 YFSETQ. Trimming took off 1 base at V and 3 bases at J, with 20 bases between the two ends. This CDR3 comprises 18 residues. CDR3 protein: CASSLRSRAVASYNEQFF. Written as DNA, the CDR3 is TGCGCCAGCAGCTTGCGAAGCAGGGCCGTAGCTAGCTACAATGAGCAGTTCTTC.

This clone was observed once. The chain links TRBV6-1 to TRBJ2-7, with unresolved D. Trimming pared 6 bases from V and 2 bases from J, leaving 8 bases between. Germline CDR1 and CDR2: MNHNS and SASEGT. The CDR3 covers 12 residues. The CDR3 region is CASRGYPYEQYF. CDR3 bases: TGTGCCAGCAGAGGGTACCCCTACGAGCAGTACTTC.

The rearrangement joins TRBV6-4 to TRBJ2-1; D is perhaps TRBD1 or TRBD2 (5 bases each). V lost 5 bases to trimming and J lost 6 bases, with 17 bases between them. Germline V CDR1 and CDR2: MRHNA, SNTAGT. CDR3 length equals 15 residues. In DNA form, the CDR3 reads TGTGCCAGCAGTCTTTCCGGGGACCGAGTCAATGAGCAGTTCTTC. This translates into CASSLSGDRVNEQFF.

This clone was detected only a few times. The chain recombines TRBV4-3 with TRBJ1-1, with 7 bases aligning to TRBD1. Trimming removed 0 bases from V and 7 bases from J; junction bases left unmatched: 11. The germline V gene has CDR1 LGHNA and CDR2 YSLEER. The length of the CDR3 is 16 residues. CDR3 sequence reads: CASSQDLVRDSDEAFF. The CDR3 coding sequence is TGCGCCAGCAGCCAAGATTTGGTTAGGGACAGTGATGAAGCTTTCTTT.